This is a list of T cell receptor beta chains from one sample in a study of cytomegalovirus exposure and HLA in healthy donors. Some clones are missing from TCRdb's copy, which holds only in-frame ones; the method was immunoSEQ multiplex PCR. Its clone listing holds approximately 170,000 clones. Sequencing input: PBMCs. The receptors originated from a woman in her late teens or twenties in good health and CMV-seropositive. Each CDR3 is given with its conserved first and last residue. D genes are given only for firm matches.

D: -; V: TRBV27; J: TRBJ2-3; length: 17; DNA: TGCGCCAGCAGTTGGCGGAGAGGCGGGGCTAGCACAGATACGCAGTATTTT; CDR3: CASSWRRGGASTDTQYF
D: -; V: TRBV5-8; J: TRBJ1-5; length: 12; DNA: TGTGCCAGCAGCTTGGCGGGTCAGCCCCAGCATTTT; CDR3: CASSLAGQPQHF
D: TRBD2; V: TRBV6-1; J: TRBJ2-7; length: 14; DNA: TGTGCCAGCAGTGTAGTTGGACTAGCGGGAGAGCAGTACTTC; CDR3: CASSVVGLAGEQYF
D: -; V: TRBV5-1; J: TRBJ1-1; length: 16; DNA: TGCGCCAGCAGCGGGTTCCGGGAAGGTAGGAACACTGAAGCTTTCTTT; CDR3: CASSGFREGRNTEAFF
D: -; V: TRBV25-1; J: TRBJ1-1; length: 10; DNA: TGTGCCAGCAGTGAATACCGTACTTTCTTT; CDR3: CASSEYRTFF
D: TRBD1; V: TRBV18; J: TRBJ2-6; length: 16; DNA: TGTGCCAGCTCACTGGGGACAGCCTCTGGGGCCAACGTCCTGACTTTC; CDR3: CASSLGTASGANVLTF
D: -; V: TRBV12-1; J: TRBJ2-5; length: 13; DNA: TGTGCCAGCAGCTTTCCGGGGGGAGAGACCCAGTACTTC; CDR3: CASSFPGGETQYF
D: TRBD1; V: TRBV5-1; J: TRBJ1-3; length: 14; DNA: TGCGCCAGCAGCCCAGGGACAGCTGGAAACACCATATATTTT; CDR3: CASSPGTAGNTIYF
D: TRBD1; V: TRBV5-1; J: TRBJ2-5; length: 14; DNA: TGCGCCAGCAGCTTCCCGGGACAGCAAGAGACCCAGTACTTC; CDR3: CASSFPGQQETQYF
D: TRBD1; V: TRBV4-2; J: TRBJ2-7; length: 14; DNA: TGTGCCAGCAGCCGAGGGACAGGGTCCTACGAGCAGTACTTC; CDR3: CASSRGTGSYEQYF
D: -; V: TRBV6-1; J: TRBJ2-7; length: 15; DNA: TGTGCCAGCACCGCTGGGGGGACGGTCTCCTACGAGCAGTACTTC; CDR3: CASTAGGTVSYEQYF
D: TRBD1; V: TRBV30; J: TRBJ1-1; length: 13; DNA: TGTGCCTGGAGCCGAGGACAGGGGCTTCAAGCTTTCTTT; CDR3: CAWSRGQGLQAFF
D: -; V: TRBV1; J: TRBJ1-1; length: 17; DNA: TGCACCAGCAGCCAAGCGACTGAGGGCGGTCGGGGCACTGAAGCTTTCTTT; CDR3: CTSSQATEGGRGTEAFF
D: TRBD2; V: TRBV5-4; J: TRBJ2-1; length: 16; DNA: TGTGCCAGCAGCTTGGGCCTAGCGGGAGGAGTGGGTGAGCAGTTCTTC; CDR3: CASSLGLAGGVGEQFF
D: -; V: TRBV7-2; J: TRBJ1-2; length: 12; DNA: TGTGCCAGCAGCTTTTCTAGTTATGGCTACACCTTC; CDR3: CASSFSSYGYTF
D: TRBD2; V: TRBV7-9; J: TRBJ2-5; length: 15; DNA: TGTGCCAGCAGCGCTGGGACTAGCCTGGGGGAGACCCAGTACTTC; CDR3: CASSAGTSLGETQYF
D: TRBD1; V: TRBV18; J: TRBJ1-4; length: 18; DNA: TGTGCCAGCTCACCATACGTTGGACAGGGGGCCGCTAATGAAAAACTGTTTTTT; CDR3: CASSPYVGQGAANEKLFF
D: TRBD1; V: TRBV7-9; J: TRBJ1-2; length: 15; DNA: TGTGCCAGCAGCTTAGGAGGACAGGGAGTCTATGGCTACACCTTC; CDR3: CASSLGGQGVYGYTF
D: -; V: TRBV7-9; J: TRBJ2-7; length: 16; DNA: TGTGCCAGCAGCGAGGATCGGGCAGGGGTCTCCTACGAGCAGTACTTC; CDR3: CASSEDRAGVSYEQYF
D: TRBD1; V: TRBV4-1; J: TRBJ1-5; length: 18; DNA: TGCGCCAGCAGCCAATGGCATAACCGGGACAGGGACAATCAGCTCCAGCATTTT; CDR3: CASSQWHNRDRDNQLQHF
D: -; V: TRBV19; J: TRBJ1-3; length: 16; DNA: TGTGCCAGTAGTATGACCGCAGGGGCTGGACGAAACACCATATATTTT; CDR3: CASSMTAGAGRNTIYF
D: -; V: TRBV7-3; J: TRBJ1-1; length: 13; DNA: TGTGCCAGCAGCTTTTCGAGGAGCACTGAAGCTTTCTTT; CDR3: CASSFSRSTEAFF